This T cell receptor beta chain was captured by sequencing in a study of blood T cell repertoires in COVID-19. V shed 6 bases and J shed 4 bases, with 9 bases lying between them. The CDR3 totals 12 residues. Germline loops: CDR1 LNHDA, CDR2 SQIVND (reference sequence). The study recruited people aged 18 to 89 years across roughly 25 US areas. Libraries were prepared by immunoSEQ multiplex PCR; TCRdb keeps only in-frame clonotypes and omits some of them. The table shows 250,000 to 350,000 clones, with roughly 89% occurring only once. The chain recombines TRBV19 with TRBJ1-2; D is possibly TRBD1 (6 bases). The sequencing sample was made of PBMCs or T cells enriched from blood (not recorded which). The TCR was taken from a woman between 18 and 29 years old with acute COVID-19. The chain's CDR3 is CASRGQFYGYTF. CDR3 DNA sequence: TGTGCCAGTAGAGGACAGTTCTATGGCTACACCTTC.